This T cell receptor beta chain was sequenced for a study of CD8 T cells in Susac syndrome. Random hexamers primed reverse transcription of 0.5 to 1 ug RNA. Amplification of TCR beta CDR3 used immunoSEQ multiplex PCR across 54 Vbeta and 13 Jbeta. TCRdb analysed the immunoSEQ multiplex PCR reads with MiXCR anew, one entry per CDR3 protein. The repertoire holds 130,000 to 150,000 distinct CDR3 sequences, approximately 94% seen once, with around 0.08% in the top ten. Study results and limitations: The study's TCR sequencing and HLA analysis covered a relatively small number of individuals, and the study acknowledged this.

The V gene's germline CDR1 is SGHAT and CDR2 FQNNGV. Trimming removed 5 bases at V and 6 bases at J, with 17 bases between. CDR3 length equals 15 residues. Comments on this clonotype: Its specificity is not known.

This clonotype originated in a human donor in good health. Material for sequencing was CD4+ T cells from PBMCs. The chain couples TRBV11-2 to TRBJ2-1; possibly TRBD2 for D (6 bases). Here the CDR3 reads CASSGPGLTSNEQFF. The CDR3 nucleotides are TGTGCCAGCAGCGGCCCGGGACTCACCTCCAATGAGCAGTTCTTC.